The T cell receptor beta chain under discussion was sequenced for a study of blood T cell repertoires in COVID-19. Study in general: From the United States, Italy and Spain came samples of acute and convalescent COVID-19. In each case, the material was cDNA or gDNA derived from T cells, B-cell-depleted T cells, or PBMCs.

TCRdb's table, derived via immunoSEQ multiplex PCR, lists solely in-frame clones and lacks some. The data show hundreds of thousands of clones, with about 88% seen just once and 2.1% held by the top ten. The V gene end was trimmed by 5 bases and the J gene end by 4 bases; junction bases not matched to a gene: 11. CDR1 is MDHEN and CDR2 is SYDVKM in the germline V gene. This CDR3 contains 16 residues. The chain couples TRBV28 to TRBJ1-5, with 7 bases fitting TRBD1. Sequenced: peripheral blood. This sequence was found in a woman aged 40 to 49 who had recovered from COVID-19. The CDR3 is CASSPTAGQPNQPQHF. CDR3 in DNA: TGTGCCAGCAGTCCGACGGCGGGACAGCCTAATCAGCCCCAGCATTTT.